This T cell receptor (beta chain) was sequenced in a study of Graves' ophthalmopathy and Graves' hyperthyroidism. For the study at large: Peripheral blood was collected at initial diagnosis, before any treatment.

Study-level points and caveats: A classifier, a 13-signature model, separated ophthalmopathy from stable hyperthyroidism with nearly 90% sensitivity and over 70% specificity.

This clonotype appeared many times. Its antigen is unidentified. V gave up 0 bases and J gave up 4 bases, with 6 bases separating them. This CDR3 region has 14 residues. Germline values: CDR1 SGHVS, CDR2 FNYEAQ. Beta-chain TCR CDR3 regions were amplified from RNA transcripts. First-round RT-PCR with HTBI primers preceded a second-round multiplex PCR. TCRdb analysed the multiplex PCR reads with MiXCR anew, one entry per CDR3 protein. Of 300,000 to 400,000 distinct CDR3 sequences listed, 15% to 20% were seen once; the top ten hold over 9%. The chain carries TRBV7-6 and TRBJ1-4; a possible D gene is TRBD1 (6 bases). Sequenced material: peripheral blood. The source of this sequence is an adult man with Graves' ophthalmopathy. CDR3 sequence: CASSLAGGNEKLFF. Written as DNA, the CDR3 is TGTGCCAGCAGCTTAGCAGGGGGTAATGAAAAACTGTTTTTT.